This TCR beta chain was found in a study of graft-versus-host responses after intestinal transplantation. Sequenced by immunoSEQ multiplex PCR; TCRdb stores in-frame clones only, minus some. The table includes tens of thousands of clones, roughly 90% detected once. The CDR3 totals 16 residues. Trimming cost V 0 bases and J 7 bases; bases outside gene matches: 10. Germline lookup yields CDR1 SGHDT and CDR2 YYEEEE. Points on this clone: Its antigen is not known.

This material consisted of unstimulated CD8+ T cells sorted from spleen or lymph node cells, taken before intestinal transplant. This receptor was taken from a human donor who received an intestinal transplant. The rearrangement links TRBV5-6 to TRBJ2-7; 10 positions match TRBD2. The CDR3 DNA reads TGTGCCAGCAGCTTGGGGCTAGCGGGAGACCCGAGGGAGCAGTACTTC. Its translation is CASSLGLAGDPREQYF.